The T cell receptor beta chain described here comes from a study of blood T cell repertoires in COVID-19. Study information: Samples of COVID-19 (acute and convalescent) were obtained from the United States, Italy and Spain.

The table came from immunoSEQ multiplex PCR; TCRdb's copy has only in-frame clones and leaves some out. The table records over 130,000 clones, roughly 90% of them present only once. Germline loops: CDR1 LNHDA, CDR2 SQIVND (reference sequence). CDR3 length equals 13 residues. V lost 6 bases to trimming and J lost 8 bases, with 14 bases between them. This clone was seen only a few times. The sequence derives from a human donor with COVID-19, enrolled during active disease. The donor label of this sample is uncertain. Sequenced sample: peripheral blood. The chain links TRBV19 to TRBJ2-1, with D perhaps matching TRBD2 (5 bases). The CDR3 DNA follows: TGTGCCAGTAGGGAGAGGAGGATCGATGAGCAGTTCTTC. It encodes CASRERRIDEQFF.